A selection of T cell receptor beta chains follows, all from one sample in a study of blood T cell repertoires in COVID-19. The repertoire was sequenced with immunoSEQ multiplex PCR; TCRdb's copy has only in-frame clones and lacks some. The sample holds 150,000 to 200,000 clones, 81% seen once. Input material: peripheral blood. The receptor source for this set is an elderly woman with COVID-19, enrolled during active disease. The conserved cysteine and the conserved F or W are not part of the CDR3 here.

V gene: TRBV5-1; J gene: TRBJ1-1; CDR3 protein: ASRFTGYAEAF
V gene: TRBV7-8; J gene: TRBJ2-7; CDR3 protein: ASSLGTPYEQY
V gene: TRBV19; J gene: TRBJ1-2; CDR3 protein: ASGKLDREKYT
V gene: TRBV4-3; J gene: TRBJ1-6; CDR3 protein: ASSQGSSPLH
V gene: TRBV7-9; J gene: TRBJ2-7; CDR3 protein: ASSQGQVPYEQY
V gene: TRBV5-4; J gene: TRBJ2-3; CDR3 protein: ASSWTGSDTQY
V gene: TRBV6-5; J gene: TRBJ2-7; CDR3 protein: ASKRDTPYEQY
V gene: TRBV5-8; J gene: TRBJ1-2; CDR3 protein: ASSRRLQNYGYT
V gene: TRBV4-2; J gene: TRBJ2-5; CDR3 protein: ASSQDPGAQETQY
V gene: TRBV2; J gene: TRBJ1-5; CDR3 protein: ASSERFTGRSQH
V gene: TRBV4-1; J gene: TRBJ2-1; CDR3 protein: ASSHRLADEQF
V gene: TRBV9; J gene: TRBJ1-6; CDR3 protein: ASSVGSRSNSPLH
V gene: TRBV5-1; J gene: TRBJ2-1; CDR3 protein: ASSLTGVGYNEQF
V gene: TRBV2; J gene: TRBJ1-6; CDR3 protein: ASSGRGNSPLH
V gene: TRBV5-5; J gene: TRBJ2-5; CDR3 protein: ASSLGRQETQY
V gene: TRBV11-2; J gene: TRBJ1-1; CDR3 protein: ASSLHTGARNTEAF
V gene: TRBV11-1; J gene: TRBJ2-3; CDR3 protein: ASSLGGLADTDTQY